This TCR beta chain was documented in a study of T cells in Graves' hyperthyroidism and ophthalmopathy. V lost 4 bases and J lost 5; bases outside the gene matches: 8. The germline gives CDR1 SQVTM, CDR2 ANQGSEA. The CDR3 contains 14 residues. This clonotype was observed many times. Amplified regions were TCR beta CDR3 sequences from RNA transcripts. In the first-round RT-PCR of the TCR CDR3, the HTBI primer set was used. Using its own MiXCR run on the multiplex PCR reads, TCRdb lists one record per CDR3 protein. The sample contains approximately 400,000 distinct CDR3 sequences, 15% to 18% of which appear only once.

Material: blood. The sequence derives from a woman under 30 with Graves' hyperthyroidism. The rearrangement joins TRBV29-1 to TRBJ2-5; 9 positions match TRBD1. In DNA form, the CDR3 reads TGCAGCGTTGTGTATAACAGGGGGCTGGAGACCCAGTACTTC. Its protein is CSVVYNRGLETQYF.